The clone carrying this T cell receptor (beta chain) was counted a single time. No antigen is known for it. These data belong to a study of cytomegalovirus exposure and HLA in healthy donors. Whole-study context: A preliminary data release comprised 70 million to 95 million unique TCRs obtained from HLA-typed donors. Whole-study results and caveats: Among the most significant clusters, several appeared linked to common viral pathogens in a later analysis. An analysis was carried out at a later point. It showed that HLA-associated TCR beta chains were more clonally expanded than equally common non-associated chains.

V shed 2 bases, J shed 2 bases, and the junction held 11 bases outside the gene matches. The CDR3 totals 18 residues. Germline V lookup: CDR1 MNHNS, CDR2 SASEGT. The PCR ran on 60 Vbeta and 13 Jbeta primers. TCRdb's table, derived via immunoSEQ multiplex PCR, lists solely in-frame clones and lacks some. Here the sample spans approximately 75,000 clones, roughly 71% being singletons. The chain is built from TRBV6-1 and TRBJ2-3, with 9 bases matching TRBD2. The clonotype originates from a woman aged 55-70 years in good health and CMV-seropositive. Sequenced input: PBMCs. In DNA form, the CDR3 reads TGTGCCAGCAGTGAAAGGTCGAGGCTAGCGGGGTTCACAGATACGCAGTATTTT. It encodes CASSERSRLAGFTDTQYF.